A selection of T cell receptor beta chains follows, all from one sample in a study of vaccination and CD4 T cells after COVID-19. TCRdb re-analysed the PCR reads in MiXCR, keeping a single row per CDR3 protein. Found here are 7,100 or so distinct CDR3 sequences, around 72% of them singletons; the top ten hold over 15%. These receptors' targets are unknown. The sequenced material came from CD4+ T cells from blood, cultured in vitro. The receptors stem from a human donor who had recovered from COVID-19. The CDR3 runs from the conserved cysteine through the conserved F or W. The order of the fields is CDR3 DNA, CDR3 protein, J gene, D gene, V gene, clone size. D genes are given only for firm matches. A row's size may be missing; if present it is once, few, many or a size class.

DNA: TGCGCCAGCAGCTTCCCAGATTACAGGGGCACTGAAGCTTTCTTT; CDR3: CASSFPDYRGTEAFF; J: TRBJ1-1; D: TRBD1; V: TRBV5-1; size: .
DNA: TGCAGTGTCCGGCCCGGGGTTGAGCAGTTCTTC; CDR3: CSVRPGVEQFF; J: TRBJ2-1; D: .; V: TRBV20-1; size: few
DNA: TGTGCCACTGCTAGCGGGAGGGCCAAAGATACGCAGTATTTT; CDR3: CATASGRAKDTQYF; J: TRBJ2-3; D: TRBD2; V: TRBV19; size: .
DNA: TGTGCCAGTAGTATTGGGGGTACTAGCCGGGGGGATGAGCAGTTCTTC; CDR3: CASSIGGTSRGDEQFF; J: TRBJ2-1; D: TRBD2; V: TRBV19; size: .
DNA: TGTGCCAGCAGCTTAGCCCAGGGCTCCTACAATGAGCAGTTCTTC; CDR3: CASSLAQGSYNEQFF; J: TRBJ2-1; D: .; V: TRBV7-2; size: .
DNA: TGTGCCAGCAGCGCCATCGGGAGGCTGAACACTGAAGCTTTCTTT; CDR3: CASSAIGRLNTEAFF; J: TRBJ1-1; D: .; V: TRBV9; size: .
DNA: TGTGCCAGTACGCCGGGACATCGGTTGCAACTGTTTTTT; CDR3: CASTPGHRLQLFF; J: TRBJ1-4; D: .; V: TRBV19; size: once
DNA: TGTGCCACCAGTGACCCCGGGACAGGGGGTCTCCGAGAGACCCAGTACTTC; CDR3: CATSDPGTGGLRETQYF; J: TRBJ2-5; D: TRBD1; V: TRBV24-1; size: .
DNA: TGTGCCAGCAGTTTAAGGCGGGATAATTCACCCCTCCACTTT; CDR3: CASSLRRDNSPLHF; J: TRBJ1-6; D: .; V: TRBV27; size: .
DNA: TGTGCCAGCAGTTCCTCATTAGCGGGAGTCTACAATGAGCAGTTCTTC; CDR3: CASSSSLAGVYNEQFF; J: TRBJ2-1; D: TRBD2; V: TRBV6-5; size: .
DNA: TGTGCCAGTTCCCTTTCGGGACAGGGGTCGGGTTGGAGCAATCAGCCCCAGCATTTT; CDR3: CASSLSGQGSGWSNQPQHF; J: TRBJ1-5; D: TRBD1; V: TRBV19; size: .
DNA: TGTGCCACCAGCAGAGCCCCAACGGTGGGATCCGAGCAGTACTTC; CDR3: CATSRAPTVGSEQYF; J: TRBJ2-7; D: .; V: TRBV15; size: .
DNA: TGCAGTGCTAGAGATCTTGGACAGGGATGGACCGGCTCACCCCTCCACTTT; CDR3: CSARDLGQGWTGSPLHF; J: TRBJ1-6; D: TRBD1; V: TRBV20-1; size: .
DNA: TGTGCCAGCAGTCCCCTGAATTTGGGACAGAAAACCGATGGCTACACCTTC; CDR3: CASSPLNLGQKTDGYTF; J: TRBJ1-2; D: TRBD1; V: TRBV25-1; size: .
DNA: TGTGCCAGCAGTGATGTTACCGGGACAGGGGGCAGTGAGCAGTACTTC; CDR3: CASSDVTGTGGSEQYF; J: TRBJ2-7; D: TRBD1; V: TRBV6-4; size: few
DNA: TGTGCCAGCAGCCCGACATCTACCTACACAGATACGCAGTATTTT; CDR3: CASSPTSTYTDTQYF; J: TRBJ2-3; D: .; V: TRBV7-8; size: .